One T cell receptor beta chain is described in this entry. No antigen is known for it. Per-base quality was not reported, and no clone a single base away is much larger than it. The immunoSEQ Assay, a bias-controlled multiplex PCR, was used to amplify TCRbeta CDR3 regions from genomic DNA. Under the source paper's analysis protocol: Within the assay, amplification of reference gene primers was used to estimate how many nucleated cells each sample contained. To quantify the absolute abundance of each unique TCRbeta CDR3 rearrangement, sequence reads were collapsed and filtered. For each sample, productive Simpson clonality was calculated as the square root of Simpson's diversity index across productive rearrangements. TCRdb took over this immuneACCESS table, retaining in-frame rearrangements with V and J assigned. Such tables are incomplete; in checked studies, under half of the missing clones stem from an unresolved V gene, and the remainder is unexplained. Clone size and V and J calls were adopted from that table, with D and trimming inferred from the DNA. The sample table lists about 180,000 clones, roughly nine tenths of them with a count of one. The ten largest make up less than 25% of the sample.

The data are from a study of blood T cell repertoires in COVID-19 (dated by TCRdb to 2020 to 2021). About the full investigation: Samples covering the acute and convalescent phases of COVID-19 were provided by collaborators in the United States, Italy and Spain. The prospective study material was composed of cDNA or gDNA derived from T cells, B-cell-depleted T cells, or PBMCs. Deeply sampled blood TCRbeta repertoires from subjects exposed to, actively infected with, or recovered from COVID-19 were included in the dataset. A freely available public database, intended as a resource for researchers studying the immune response to SARS-CoV-2, is where the repertoires were released. Samples came from the ongoing ImmuneRACE study (first 160 participants) plus 1,254 subjects from 6 global collaborators. Nearly every sample came with metadata listing a de-identified subject ID, COVID-19 status, age in years and sex. Where available, HLA class I and class II types were taken from metadata supplied by the sample provider and were not determined by assay-based typing. Findings and caveats that apply to the study as a whole: The quantity of clinical and demographic metadata differed by source and by participant and was supplied without curation.

Each collaborating institution followed its own protocols to collect whole blood in K2EDTA tubes. For TCRbeta analysis, collaborators shipped samples as frozen whole blood, isolated PBMCs, or DNA extracted from either of those sample types. Trimming leaves V shorter by 5 bases and J shorter by 6 bases, with the junction holding 4 bases beyond the gene matches. The germline V gene (reference sequence) yields LNHDA for CDR1 and SQIVND for CDR2. The CDR3 spans 13 residues, from the cysteine through the phenylalanine. Left in the record is the CDR3 DNA by itself, 39 bases read in frame from the first base.

The sample consisted of peripheral blood. The sequence joins TRBV19 to TRBJ1-5; TRBD1 aligns with 7 central bases. The origin of this receptor is a man in his 70s with active or convalescent COVID-19. The CDR3 is CASSDRVGQPQHF. The nucleotide sequence reads TGTGCCAGTAGTGACAGGGTGGGTCAGCCCCAGCATTTT. Here the CDR3 is joined to the reference TRBV19 and TRBJ1-5 genes, and the full variable domain is: DGGITQSPKYLFRKEGQNVTLSCEQNLNHDAMYWYRQDPGQGLRLIYYSQIVNDFQKGDIAEGYSVSREKKESFPLTVTSAQKNPTAFYLCASSDRVGQPQHFGDGTRLSIL.